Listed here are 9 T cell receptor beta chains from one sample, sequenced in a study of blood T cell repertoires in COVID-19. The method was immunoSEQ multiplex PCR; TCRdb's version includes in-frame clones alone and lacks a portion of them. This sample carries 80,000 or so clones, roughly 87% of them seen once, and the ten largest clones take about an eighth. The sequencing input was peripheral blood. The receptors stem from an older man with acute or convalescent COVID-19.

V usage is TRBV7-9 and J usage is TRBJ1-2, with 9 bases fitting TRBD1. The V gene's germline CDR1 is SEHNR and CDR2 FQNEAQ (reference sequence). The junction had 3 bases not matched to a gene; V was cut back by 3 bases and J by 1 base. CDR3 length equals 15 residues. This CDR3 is CASSFGTGSNYGYTF. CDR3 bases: TGTGCCAGCAGCTTCGGGACAGGGAGTAACTATGGCTACACCTTC.

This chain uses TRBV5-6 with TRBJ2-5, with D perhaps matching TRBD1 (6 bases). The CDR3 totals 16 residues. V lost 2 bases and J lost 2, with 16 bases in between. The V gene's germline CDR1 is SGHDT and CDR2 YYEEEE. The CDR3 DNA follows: TGTGCCAGCAGCTTATTAGGACAGACTATTCAAGAGACCCAGTACTTC. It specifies CASSLLGQTIQETQYF.

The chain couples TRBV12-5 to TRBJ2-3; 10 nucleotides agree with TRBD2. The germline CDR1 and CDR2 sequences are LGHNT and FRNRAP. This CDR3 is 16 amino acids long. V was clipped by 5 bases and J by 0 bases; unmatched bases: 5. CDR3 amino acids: CASGPGLAASTDTQYF. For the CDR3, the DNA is TGTGCTAGTGGTCCAGGACTAGCGGCTAGCACAGATACGCAGTATTTT.

The CDR3: CASSNPGTGGNGYTF. CDR3 in DNA: TGTGCCAGTAGTAACCCCGGGACAGGGGGAAACGGCTACACCTTC. The chain employs TRBV19 and TRBJ1-2, with 11 bases matching TRBD1. The CDR3 sequence is 15 residues long. Trimming at V came to 4 bases and at J to 8 bases, leaving 9 bases not matched to a gene. Germline V gives CDR1 LNHDA, CDR2 SQIVND (reference sequence). The complete variable domain, with remaining parts taken from reference TRBV19 and TRBJ1-2, reads DGGITQSPKYLFRKEGQNVTLSCEQNLNHDAMYWYRQDPGQGLRLIYYSQIVNDFQKGDIAEGYSVSREKKESFPLTVTSAQKNPTAFYLCASSNPGTGGNGYTFGSGTRLTVV.

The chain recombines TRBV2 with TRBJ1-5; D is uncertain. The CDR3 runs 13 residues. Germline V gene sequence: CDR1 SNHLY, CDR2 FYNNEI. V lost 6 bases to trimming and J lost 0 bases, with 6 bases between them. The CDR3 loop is CASRLYSNQPQHF. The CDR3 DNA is TGTGCCAGCAGACTATATAGCAATCAGCCCCAGCATTTT.

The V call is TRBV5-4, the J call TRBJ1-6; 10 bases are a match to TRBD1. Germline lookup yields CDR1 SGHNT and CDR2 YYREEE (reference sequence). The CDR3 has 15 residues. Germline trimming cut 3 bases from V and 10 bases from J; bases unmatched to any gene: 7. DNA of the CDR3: TGTGCCAGCAGCTACGACAGGGGGCGAGGGTCACCCCTCCACTTT. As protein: CASSYDRGRGSPLHF.

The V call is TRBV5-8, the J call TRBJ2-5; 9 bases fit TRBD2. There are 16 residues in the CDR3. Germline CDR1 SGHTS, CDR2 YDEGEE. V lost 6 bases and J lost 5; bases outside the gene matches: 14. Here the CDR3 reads CASTLGDLAGRETQYF. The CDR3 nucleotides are TGTGCCAGCACTTTGGGGGACCTAGCGGGGAGGGAGACCCAGTACTTC.

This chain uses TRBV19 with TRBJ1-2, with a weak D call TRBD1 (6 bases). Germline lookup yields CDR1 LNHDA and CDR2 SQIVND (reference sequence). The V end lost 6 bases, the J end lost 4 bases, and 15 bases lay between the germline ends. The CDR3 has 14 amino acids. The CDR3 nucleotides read TGTGCCAGTAGAAGGACAGCCGCCGGCTATGGCTACACCTTC. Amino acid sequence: CASRRTAAGYGYTF.

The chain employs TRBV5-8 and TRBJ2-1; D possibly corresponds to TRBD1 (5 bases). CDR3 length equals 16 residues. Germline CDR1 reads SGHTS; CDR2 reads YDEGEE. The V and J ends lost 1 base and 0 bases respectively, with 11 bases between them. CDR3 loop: CASSLYTGSSYNEQFF. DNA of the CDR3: TGTGCCAGCAGCTTGTATACAGGCAGCTCCTACAATGAGCAGTTCTTC.